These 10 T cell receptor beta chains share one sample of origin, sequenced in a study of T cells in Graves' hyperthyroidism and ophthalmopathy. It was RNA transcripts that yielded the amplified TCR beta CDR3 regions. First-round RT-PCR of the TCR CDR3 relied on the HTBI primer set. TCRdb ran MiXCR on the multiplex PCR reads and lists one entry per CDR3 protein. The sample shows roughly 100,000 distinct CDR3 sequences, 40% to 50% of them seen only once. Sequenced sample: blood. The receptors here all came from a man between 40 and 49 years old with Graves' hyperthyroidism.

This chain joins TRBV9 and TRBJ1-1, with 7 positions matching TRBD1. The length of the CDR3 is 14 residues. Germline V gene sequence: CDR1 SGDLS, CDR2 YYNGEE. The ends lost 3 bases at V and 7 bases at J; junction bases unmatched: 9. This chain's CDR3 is CASSASQGDGEAFF. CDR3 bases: TGTGCCAGCAGCGCCTCCCAGGGGGACGGTGAAGCTTTCTTT.

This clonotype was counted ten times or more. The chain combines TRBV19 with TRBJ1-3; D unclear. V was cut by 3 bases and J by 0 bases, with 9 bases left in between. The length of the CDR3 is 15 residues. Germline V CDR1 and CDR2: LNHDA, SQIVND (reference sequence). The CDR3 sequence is CASSMLRSSGNTIYF. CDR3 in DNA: TGTGCCAGTAGTATGTTGAGGAGCTCTGGAAACACCATATATTTT.

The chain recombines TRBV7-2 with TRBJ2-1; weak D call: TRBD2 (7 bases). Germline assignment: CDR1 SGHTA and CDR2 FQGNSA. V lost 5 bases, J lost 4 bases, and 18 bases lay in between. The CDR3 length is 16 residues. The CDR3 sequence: CASSAQPRGPYNEQFF. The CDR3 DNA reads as TGTGCCAGCAGCGCGCAGCCGCGGGGGCCTTACAATGAGCAGTTCTTC. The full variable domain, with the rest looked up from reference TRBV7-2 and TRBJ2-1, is GAGVSQSPSNKVTEKGKDVELRCDPISGHTALYWYRQSLGQGLEFLIYFQGNSAPDKSGLPSDRFSAERTGGSVSTLTIQRTQQEDSAVYLCASSAQPRGPYNEQFFGPGTRLTVL.

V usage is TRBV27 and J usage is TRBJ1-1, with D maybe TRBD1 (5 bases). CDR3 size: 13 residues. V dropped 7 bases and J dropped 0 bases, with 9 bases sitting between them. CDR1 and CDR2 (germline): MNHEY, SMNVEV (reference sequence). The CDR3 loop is CASKGSLNTEAFF. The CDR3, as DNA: TGTGCCAGCAAGGGGAGCCTGAACACTGAAGCTTTCTTT.

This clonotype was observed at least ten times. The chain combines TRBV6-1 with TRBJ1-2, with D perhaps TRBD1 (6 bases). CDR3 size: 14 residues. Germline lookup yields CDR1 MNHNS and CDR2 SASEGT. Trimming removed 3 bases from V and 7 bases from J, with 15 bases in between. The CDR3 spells CASSDRGGPGGYTF. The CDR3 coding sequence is TGTGCCAGCAGTGATCGGGGGGGGCCGGGTGGCTACACCTTC.

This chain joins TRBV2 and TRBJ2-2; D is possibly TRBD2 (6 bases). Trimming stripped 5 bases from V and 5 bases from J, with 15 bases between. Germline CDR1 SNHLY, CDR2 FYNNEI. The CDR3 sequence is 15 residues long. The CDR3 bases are TGTGCCAGCAGTAGACTAGGCCCCGGGACCGGGGAGCTGTTTTTT. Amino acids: CASSRLGPGTGELFF.

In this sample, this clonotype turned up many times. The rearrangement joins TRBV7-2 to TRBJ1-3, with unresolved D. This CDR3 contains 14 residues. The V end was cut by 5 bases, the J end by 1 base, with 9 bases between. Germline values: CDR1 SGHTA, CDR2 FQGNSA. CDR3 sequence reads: CASSLGPSGNTIYF. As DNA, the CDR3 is TGTGCCAGCAGCCTTGGGCCTTCTGGAAACACCATATATTTT.

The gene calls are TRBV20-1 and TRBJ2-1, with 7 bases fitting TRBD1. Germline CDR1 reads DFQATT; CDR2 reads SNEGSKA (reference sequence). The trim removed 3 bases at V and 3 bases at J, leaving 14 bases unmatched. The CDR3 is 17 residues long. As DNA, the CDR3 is TGCAGTGCTAGGTCGACAGGGAGCATTGAAGGCTACAATGAGCAGTTCTTC. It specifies CSARSTGSIEGYNEQFF.

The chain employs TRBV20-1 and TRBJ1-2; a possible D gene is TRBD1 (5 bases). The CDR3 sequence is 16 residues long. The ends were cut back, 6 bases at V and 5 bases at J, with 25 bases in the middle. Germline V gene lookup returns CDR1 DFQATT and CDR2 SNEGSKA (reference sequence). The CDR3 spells CSARTSGNTGGYGYTF. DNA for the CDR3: TGCAGTGCCCGGACTAGCGGGAACACCGGGGGTTATGGCTACACCTTC.

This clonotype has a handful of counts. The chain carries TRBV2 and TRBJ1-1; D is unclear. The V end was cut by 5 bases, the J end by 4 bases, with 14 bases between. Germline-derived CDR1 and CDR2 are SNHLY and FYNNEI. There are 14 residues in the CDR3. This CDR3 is CASSLRRAGTEAFF. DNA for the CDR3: TGTGCCAGCAGTTTGAGGAGAGCGGGCACTGAAGCTTTCTTT.